This record looks at one T cell receptor beta chain sequence and its context. Its target is unknown. Attachment of unique molecular identifiers to individual cDNA molecules was performed in the library. Per the study methods: Sampled TCR counts reached a median of around 94,000 per sample, with values ranging from roughly 20,000 to 700,000. TCRdb reprocessed the 5' RACE reads via MiXCR and lists one record per CDR3 protein. The V and J calls were not made by the authors but by TCRdb's processing. The sample records 110,000 or so distinct CDR3 sequences, roughly 19% being singletons. Unfractionated whole blood was the source of the extracted total RNA. This sample is drawn from a study of human T cells and chemical hapten exposure. About the research overall: The variation in per-sample TCR yields arose mainly from small differences in pooled library volumes.

Trimming took off 0 bases at V and 3 bases at J, with 15 bases between the two ends. The CDR3 is 16 amino acids. Germline V gene sequence: CDR1 MNHEY, CDR2 SMNVEV (reference sequence). Whole-study findings and limits: Sensitizing to DPC left TCRs with a frequency above 1 in 1000 unaltered.

This clonotype was obtained from a human donor in good health. The chain uses TRBV27 and TRBJ2-7; D remains ambiguous. DNA of the CDR3: TGTGCCAGCAGTTTATCCCTATGGACCGTCGTCTACGAGCAGTACTTC. Its protein is CASSLSLWTVVYEQYF.